These T cell receptor beta chains were read from a single sample in a study of cytomegalovirus exposure and HLA in healthy donors. Profiling relied on immunoSEQ multiplex PCR, and the TCRdb table lists in-frame clones only, not all of them. The sample lists 150,000 or so clones, 65% to 80% occurring once. The sample consisted of PBMCs. Receptors were obtained from a woman aged 40 to 50 in good health and CMV-seropositive. The CDR3 runs from the conserved cysteine through the conserved F or W. A D gene is named only where the DNA matches it firmly. For some rows the clone size is stated as once, few or many, or as a class when expanded; others skip it.

TGCGCCAGCAGCCTCCTGGGGGGGGGCGATGTCTACACCTTC CASSLLGGGDVYTF TRBJ1-2 NA NA TRBV5-1
TGTGCCAGCTCAAACCAGGGGGCAACTAATGAAAAACTGTTTTTT CASSNQGATNEKLFF TRBJ1-4 TRBD1 NA TRBV18
TGTGCCAGCAGCTCAGAGGAGGATCCCTACGAGCAGTACTTC CASSSEEDPYEQYF TRBJ2-7 NA few TRBV13
TGTGCCAGCAGCTTTTACGGGGGAGTCACAGATACGCAGTATTTT CASSFYGGVTDTQYF TRBJ2-3 NA few TRBV7-2
TGCGCCAGCAGCTTGGACGGGAACACCGGGGAGCTGTTTTTT CASSLDGNTGELFF TRBJ2-2 NA NA TRBV5-1
TGTGCCAGCAACCCCACCTGGCGGGAGCGGGGGAACACCGGGGAGCTGTTTTTT CASNPTWRERGNTGELFF TRBJ2-2 TRBD2 few TRBV4-2
TGTGCCAGCAGCTTAGCGGGGGGGGCCGCCTACGAGCAGTACTTC CASSLAGGAAYEQYF TRBJ2-7 NA NA TRBV7-2
TGTGCCAGCAGCTTAGTTCCCGAATATTCCCGGGAGTTGTTTTTT CASSLVPEYSRELFF TRBJ2-2 NA NA TRBV7-2
TGTGCCAGCAGCTTAGCCGGGACAGGGAACACTGAAGCTTTCTTT CASSLAGTGNTEAFF TRBJ1-1 TRBD1 once TRBV13
TGTGCCAGCAGGGGACAGGGTCGGGAAGAGACCCAGTACTTC CASRGQGREETQYF TRBJ2-5 TRBD1 NA TRBV6-6
TGTGCCAGCAGCCCGACCAGGCAAGCCACAGATACGCAGTATTTT CASSPTRQATDTQYF TRBJ2-3 NA NA TRBV27
TGTGCCAGCAGCTTTATGGATACGCAGTATTTT CASSFMDTQYF TRBJ2-3 NA NA TRBV7-9
TGTGCCAGCAGCGTAGCACTTGAGAACTATGGCTACACCTTT CASSVALENYGYTF TRBJ1-2 NA NA TRBV9
TGTGCCAGCAGCATCGGGACAGGAAACACCGGGGAGCTGTTTTTT CASSIGTGNTGELFF TRBJ2-2 TRBD1 NA TRBV7-7
TGTGCCAGCAGCTCCCACCGACTAGCGGGGTCGTACGAGCAGTACTTC CASSSHRLAGSYEQYF TRBJ2-7 TRBD2 NA TRBV5-6